This TCR beta chain was documented in a study of shared clonotypes between healthy human individuals. Study-wide points: All-four-donor shared clonotypes had higher generation probabilities than non-shared clonotypes did. Across subsets, estimated richness was generally greater for naive than for memory populations.

Produced via immunoSEQ multiplex PCR; TCRdb's table is partial and in-frame only. The sample comprises 1.4 million to 1.5 million clones, around 97% of which are singletons, and over 1% rests with the top ten. Comment on this clone: Antigen: not known. In the same sample, other DNA sequences code for this CDR3.

V gave up 3 bases and J gave up 0 bases; unmatched junction bases: 3. Per germline, CDR1 LNHDA and CDR2 SQIVND (reference sequence). This CDR3 contains 15 residues. This sequence was found in a man aged 25-40 years in good health. The rearrangement uses TRBV19 and TRBJ2-3, with 7 bases that match TRBD1. Sequenced sample: naive CD4+ T cells sorted from blood. The subset is: CD45RA+ positively selected. The CDR3 DNA sequence: TGTGCCAGTAGTATCGGGACAGCCAGCACAGATACGCAGTATTTT. Residues: CASSIGTASTDTQYF.